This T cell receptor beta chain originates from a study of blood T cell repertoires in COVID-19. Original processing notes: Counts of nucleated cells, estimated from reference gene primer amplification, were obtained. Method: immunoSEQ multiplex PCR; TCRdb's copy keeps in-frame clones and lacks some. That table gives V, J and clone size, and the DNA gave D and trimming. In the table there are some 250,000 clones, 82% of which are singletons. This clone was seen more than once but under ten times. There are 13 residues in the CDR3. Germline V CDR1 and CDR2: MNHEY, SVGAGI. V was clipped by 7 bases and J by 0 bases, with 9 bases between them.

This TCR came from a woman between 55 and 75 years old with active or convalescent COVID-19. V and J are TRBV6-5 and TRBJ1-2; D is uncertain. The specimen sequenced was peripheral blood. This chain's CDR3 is CASKGTANYGYTF. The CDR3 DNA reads TGTGCCAGCAAAGGCACAGCTAACTATGGCTACACCTTC.